This TCR beta chain stems from a study of CD8+ T cells in alopecia areata. The table lists this clone with a few counts. Its matching antigen is unknown. This sample's treatment: oral pan-JAK inhibitor, 5-10 mg twice daily. Both peripheral blood and punch biopsies of lesional scalp skin were obtained from patients who had alopecia areata. The CDR3 consists of 12 residues. Trimming removed 6 bases at V and 7 bases at J, with 12 bases between. From germline, CDR1 is LNHDA and CDR2 SQIVND (reference sequence). Whole-study results and caveats: Patients showed less clear TCR sequence sharing than mice, possibly partly because of HLA diversity. Scalp clonality decreased significantly with tofacitinib, and so did expanded CD8+ clones among the top 100. Scalp and blood retained many expanded lesional clones during tofacitinib.

Extracted RNA was reverse transcribed, and the resulting cDNA served as sequencing template. The assay was immunoSEQ multiplex PCR, and TCRdb's table has in-frame clones only and misses some. This sample has roughly 76,000 clones, with 29% found just once. The V gene is TRBV19, the J gene TRBJ1-1, with no clear D. This clonotype originated in a human donor with alopecia areata. The source material was CD8+ T cells sorted from blood, sampled at week 4, from a patient treated with tofacitinib. The DNA of the CDR3 is TGTGCCAGTAGGGTTCTGGGTGGTGAAGCTTTCTTT. Translated, it gives CASRVLGGEAFF.